The 26 T cell receptor beta chains below were found in one sample sequenced in a study of T cells in Graves' hyperthyroidism and ophthalmopathy. There were TCR beta CDR3 regions amplified from RNA transcripts. HTBI primers were the set used in a first-round RT-PCR of the TCR CDR3. TCRdb re-called the multiplex PCR reads with MiXCR, one entry per CDR3 protein. Counted here are more than 300,000 distinct CDR3 sequences, around 13% occurring once; the ten biggest clones make up less than 10%. Sequencing was carried out using blood. Receptors originate from a woman in her late teens or twenties with Graves' hyperthyroidism.

This clonotype was detected many times. The chain recombines TRBV4-1 with TRBJ2-7, with 8 nucleotides matching TRBD2. After removal of 0 bases from V and 6 bases from J, the junction contained 7 bases not matched to a gene. The CDR3 is 15 residues long. Germline CDR1 is MGHRA and CDR2 is YSYEKL. The DNA of the CDR3 is TGCGCCAGCAGCCAAGAGGTAGCGGGAAGGGGCGAGCAGTACTTC. Its translation is CASSQEVAGRGEQYF.

This clonotype showed up many times. The junction differs from germline at one of its ends, possibly a read error. This chain links TRBV5-6 with TRBJ2-3; no definite D call. The germline gives CDR1 SGHDT, CDR2 YYEEEE. This CDR3 region has 11 residues. The DNA for the CDR3 is TGTGCCAGCAGTTTGGGGGATACGCAGTATTTT. Translating it yields CASSLGDTQYF.

This clonotype was detected many times. This chain connects TRBV13 to TRBJ2-5; perhaps TRBD1 as D (6 bases). CDR1 is PRHDT, CDR2 FYEKMQ, per germline (reference sequence). The V gene lost 3 bases and the J gene lost 7 bases, with 18 bases spanning the gap. The CDR3 runs to 15 residues. In DNA, the CDR3 is TGTGCCAGCAGCTTGACAGGACCTTGGGCGGTGACCCAGTACTTC. It specifies CASSLTGPWAVTQYF.

V and J are TRBV29-1 and TRBJ2-5, with TRBD2 matching 12 bases. V lost 4 bases, J lost 0 bases, and 9 bases stayed unmatched. Germline assignment: CDR1 SQVTM and CDR2 ANQGSEA. This CDR3 comprises 17 residues. For the CDR3, the DNA is TGCAGCGTTGGACTAGCGGGGGCCATTTCGTACCAAGAGACCCAGTACTTC. As protein: CSVGLAGAISYQETQYF. Full variable domain (remainder filled in from reference TRBV29-1 and TRBJ2-5): SAVISQKPSRDICQRGTSLTIQCQVDSQVTMMFWYRQQPGQSLTLIATANQGSEATYESGFVIDKFPISRPNLTFSTLTVSNMSPEDSSIYLCSVGLAGAISYQETQYFGPGTRLLVL.

This clonotype was counted many times. This chain links TRBV15 with TRBJ1-5; D remains unclear. The V gene lost 2 bases and the J gene lost 11 bases, with 19 bases spanning the gap. The CDR3 totals 15 residues. CDR1 LNHNV and CDR2 YYDKDF come from the germline V gene (reference sequence). The CDR3 is CATSRTIESRFAQHF. CDR3 DNA: TGTGCCACCAGCAGAACAATCGAGTCTCGCTTCGCCCAGCATTTT.

This clonotype was picked up many times. The CDR3 here is CSGSSYNEQFF. In nucleotides, the CDR3 is TGCAGTGGATCCTCCTACAATGAGCAGTTCTTC. This chain links TRBV20-1 with TRBJ2-1; D is uncertain. CDR3 length: 11 residues. Germline V gene sequence: CDR1 DFQATT, CDR2 SNEGSKA (reference sequence). Trimming stripped 7 bases from V and 0 bases from J, with 4 bases between.

In its sample, this clonotype was seen many times. V is TRBV5-8 and J is TRBJ2-7; D uncertain. With 3 bases removed from V and 5 bases from J, the gap between germline ends came to 18 bases. This CDR3 has 15 amino acids. Looked up from germline, CDR1 is SGHTS and CDR2 is YDEGEE. The CDR3 sequence: CASSSQAASRNEQYF. The CDR3 bases are TGTGCCAGCAGCTCCCAGGCGGCCTCGAGGAACGAGCAGTACTTC.

V is TRBV6-2 or TRBV6-3 and J is TRBJ2-3; TRBD2 matches 14 bases. This CDR3 spans 14 amino acids. The V gene's germline CDR1 is MNHEY and CDR2 SVGEGT. With V trimmed by 10 bases and J by 3 bases, 3 bases remained unmatched. The CDR3 sequence is CATGLAGGTDTQYF. In DNA form, the CDR3 reads TGTGCCACCGGACTAGCGGGAGGTACAGATACGCAGTATTTT.

This clonotype appeared many times. This chain joins TRBV14 and TRBJ1-1; 8 nucleotides agree with TRBD1. Trimming at V came to 2 bases and at J to 7 bases, leaving 15 bases not matched to a gene. CDR1 SGHDN and CDR2 FVKESK come from the germline V gene. This CDR3 has 17 residues. The DNA for the CDR3 is TGTGCCAGCAGCCAAAGTCCCGGACAGGGAGGGACTATTGAAGCTTTCTTT. This codes for CASSQSPGQGGTIEAFF.

In its sample, this clonotype was seen many times. CDR3 loop: CASSEGGHDNQPQHF. Written as DNA, the CDR3 is TGTGCCAGCAGTGAAGGGGGGCACGACAATCAGCCCCAGCATTTT. The V call is TRBV2, the J call TRBJ1-5; D might be TRBD1 (6 bases). V lost 1 base and J lost 3, with 10 bases in between. Per the germline V gene, CDR1 is SNHLY and CDR2 is FYNNEI. This CDR3 has 15 amino acids.

This chain uses TRBV19 with TRBJ1-2; weak D call: TRBD1 (6 bases). The germline gives CDR1 LNHDA, CDR2 SQIVND (reference sequence). CDR3 size: 16 residues. V gave up 3 bases and J gave up 0 bases, with 14 bases separating them. The DNA for the CDR3 is TGTGCCAGTAGTATCTCCCGGACAGCGTCTAACTATGGCTACACCTTC. Translating gives CASSISRTASNYGYTF.

J is TRBJ2-1 and V is TRBV25-1; no clear D. The V end lost 3 bases, the J end lost 10 bases, and 13 bases lay between the germline ends. This CDR3 has 13 residues. Germline-derived CDR1 and CDR2 are MGHDK and SYGVNS. CDR3 in amino acids: CASSDYYADEQFF. In nucleotides, the CDR3 is TGTGCCAGCAGTGATTACTATGCAGACGAGCAGTTCTTC.

The table lists this clonotype with a few counts. This rearrangement joins TRBV9 to TRBJ2-7; D perhaps matches TRBD1 (6 bases). The CDR3 runs 15 residues. Germline V gene data show CDR1 as SGDLS and CDR2 as YYNGEE. Trimming cost V 1 base and J 0 bases, with 11 bases left between them. The CDR3 loop reads CASSVMSDSSYEQYF. CDR3 sequence (DNA): TGTGCCAGCAGCGTAATGTCGGACAGCTCCTACGAGCAGTACTTC.

J is TRBJ1-1 and V is TRBV19; perhaps TRBD1 as D (5 bases). Trimming took off 7 bases at V and 0 bases at J, with 12 bases between the two ends. CDR1 is LNHDA and CDR2 is SQIVND in the germline V gene (reference sequence). The CDR3 sequence is 14 residues long. The CDR3 loop reads CASMPGQMNTEAFF. The CDR3 DNA reads as TGTGCCAGTATGCCGGGGCAGATGAACACTGAAGCTTTCTTT.

This clonotype has just a few counts. A read error is possible here, since a much larger clone lies one base away. The genes are TRBV3-1 and TRBJ2-5, with 7 bases fitting TRBD2. Per the germline V gene, CDR1 is LGHDT and CDR2 is YNNKEL (reference sequence). CDR3 size: 15 residues. In nucleotides, the CDR3 is TGTGCCAGCAGTCAAAGGAGCGGGAACCAAGAGGCCCAGTACTTC. Amino acids: CASSQRSGNQEAQYF.

This clonotype has at least ten counts. The genes are TRBV2 and TRBJ1-6; no clear D. Per the germline V gene, CDR1 is SNHLY and CDR2 is FYNNEI. The CDR3 is 14 amino acids. V was pared by 5 bases and J by 3 bases, with 8 bases between. CDR3 sequence: CASSQTSYNSPLHF. The CDR3 nucleotides read TGTGCCAGCAGTCAGACAAGCTATAATTCACCCCTCCACTTT.

This chain connects TRBV12-3 or TRBV12-4 to TRBJ1-5, with D perhaps matching TRBD1 (6 bases). Trimming removed 6 bases from V and 4 bases from J, with 13 bases in between. The CDR3 is 14 residues long. Here the CDR3 DNA reads TGTGCCAGCAGCCTGGACAGCGAAAATCAGCCCCAGCATTTT. This encodes CASSLDSENQPQHF.

This clonotype was seen many times. This sequence joins TRBV3-1 and TRBJ1-1; 9 bases match TRBD1. This CDR3 has 11 residues. Germline values: CDR1 LGHDT, CDR2 YNNKEL (reference sequence). Losses at the gene ends were 4 bases for V and 11 bases for J; bases not matched to a gene: 2. This chain's CDR3 is CASSLGQGAFF. Here the CDR3 DNA reads TGTGCCAGCAGCCTCGGACAGGGGGCTTTCTTT.

This clonotype has ten or more counts. In DNA form, the CDR3 reads TGTGCCAGCAGTGCCTCCGGGACAGCTCACTCAGGGACCCAGTACTTC. Its protein is CASSASGTAHSGTQYF. The J gene is TRBJ2-5, the V gene TRBV25-1; 7 bases agree with TRBD1. The length of the CDR3 is 16 residues. Germline lookup yields CDR1 MGHDK and CDR2 SYGVNS. The J segment lost 7 bases and the V segment lost 4 bases, leaving 15 bases of the junction unmatched. Looking up the rest from reference TRBV25-1 and TRBJ2-5 gives the full variable domain: EADIYQTPRYLVIGTGKKITLECSQTMGHDKMYWYQQDPGMELHLIHYSYGVNSTEKGDLSSESTVSRIRTEHFPLTLESARPSHTSQYLCASSASGTAHSGTQYFGPGTRLLVL.

This clonotype was seen ten or more times. J is TRBJ2-3 and V is TRBV6-2 or TRBV6-3; D might be TRBD2 (5 bases). Germline V gene sequence: CDR1 MNHEY, CDR2 SVGEGT. Trimming stripped 5 bases from V and 4 bases from J, with 10 bases between. CDR3 length equals 13 residues. CDR3 sequence reads: CASSRGSADTQYF. CDR3 DNA: TGTGCCAGCAGTCGGGGAAGTGCAGATACGCAGTATTTT.

This clonotype was detected ten times or more. V and J are TRBV30 and TRBJ2-4; D might be TRBD2 (6 bases). The V gene lost 1 base and the J gene lost 0 bases, with 13 bases spanning the gap. In germline, CDR1 is GTSNPN, CDR2 SVGIG (reference sequence). CDR3 length: 16 amino acids. CDR3 nucleotide sequence: TGTGCCTGGAGTGCGGGACTCGCCCTAGCCAAAAACATTCAGTACTTC. It codes for CAWSAGLALAKNIQYF.

This clonotype came up many times. The rearrangement uses TRBV7-2 and TRBJ1-3, with 7 bases matching TRBD1. The CDR3 runs 15 residues. Trimming removed 5 bases from V and 4 bases from J; junction bases left unmatched: 8. CDR1 is SGHTA and CDR2 is FQGNSA in the germline V gene. The DNA of the CDR3 is TGTGCCAGCAGCCCCCTCCCGGGACAGGGAAACACCATATATTTT. The encoded protein is CASSPLPGQGNTIYF.

This clonotype was recorded at least ten times. The chain links TRBV6-5 to TRBJ1-5, with D tentatively TRBD1 (5 bases). CDR1 is MNHEY and CDR2 is SVGAGI in the germline V gene. CDR3 length: 19 residues. The ends were cut back, 0 bases at V and 1 base at J, with 19 bases in the middle. The DNA for the CDR3 is TGTGCCAGCAGTTACTCGGGGGGGAGGGGACGTTACAGCAATCAGCCCCAGCATTTT. Translation: CASSYSGGRGRYSNQPQHF.

This clonotype was counted only a few times. A much larger clone differs from this one at a single base, so this may be a read error. This sequence joins TRBV2 and TRBJ2-1; D unclear. Trimming removed 7 bases at V and 5 bases at J, with 6 bases between. This CDR3 comprises 11 residues. Looked up from germline, CDR1 is SNHLY and CDR2 is FYNNEI. The chain's CDR3 is CASKSHNEQFF. CDR3 coding DNA: TGTGCCAGCAAATCTCACAATGAGCAGTTCTTC.

This clonotype was picked up many times. The rearrangement joins TRBV7-2 to TRBJ2-3; the D is unclear. The CDR3 loop spans 14 amino acids. In germline, CDR1 is SGHTA, CDR2 FQGNSA. Trimming removed 2 bases at V and 0 bases at J, with 6 bases between. The CDR3 sequence: CASSLLTSTDTQYF. CDR3 nucleotide sequence: TGTGCCAGCAGCTTATTGACTAGCACAGATACGCAGTATTTT.

As to this clonotype: Sequence at one end of the junction differs from germline and may be a read error. CDR3 nucleotides: TGTGCCTGCTCACCATTTGAGAAGCGGGCGATGGGGTTCTTC. This translates into CACSPFEKRAMGFF. The V call is TRBV18, the J call TRBJ2-1, with D possibly TRBD2 on 6 matching bases. Germline V gene lookup returns CDR1 KGHSH and CDR2 LQKENI. This CDR3 comprises 14 residues. The whole variable domain, filled in from reference TRBV18 and TRBJ2-1, reads NAGVMQNPRHLVRRRGQEARLRCSPMKGHSHVYWYRQLPEEGLKFMVYLQKENIIDESGMPKERFSAEFPKEGPSILRIQQVVRGDSAAYFCACSPFEKRAMGFFGPGTRLTVL.